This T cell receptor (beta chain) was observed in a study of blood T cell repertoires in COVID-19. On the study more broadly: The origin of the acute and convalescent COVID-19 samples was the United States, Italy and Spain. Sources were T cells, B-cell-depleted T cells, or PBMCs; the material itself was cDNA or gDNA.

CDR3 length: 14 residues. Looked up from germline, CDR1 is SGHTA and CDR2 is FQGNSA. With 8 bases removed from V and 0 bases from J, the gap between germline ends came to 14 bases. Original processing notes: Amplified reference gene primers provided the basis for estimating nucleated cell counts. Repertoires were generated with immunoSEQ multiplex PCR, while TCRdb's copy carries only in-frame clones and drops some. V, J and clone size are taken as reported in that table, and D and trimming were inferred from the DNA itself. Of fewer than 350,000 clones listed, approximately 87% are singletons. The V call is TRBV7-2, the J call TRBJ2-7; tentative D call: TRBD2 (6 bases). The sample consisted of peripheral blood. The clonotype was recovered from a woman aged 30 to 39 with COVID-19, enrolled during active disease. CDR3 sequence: CASSVTSHSYEQYF. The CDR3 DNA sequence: TGTGCCAGCTCCGTTACTAGCCACTCCTACGAGCAGTACTTC.